One sample yielded the 31 T cell receptor beta chains listed below, sequenced in a study of T cell responses to AZD1222 COVID-19 vaccine. The protocol was immunoSEQ multiplex PCR, while the TCRdb copy is restricted to in-frame clones and leaves out a portion. The sample yields approximately 170,000 clones, approximately 89% seen once. The specimen was peripheral blood, collected on day 0 of AZD1222 vaccination. These receptors were collected from an adult in good health.

The rearrangement joins TRBV6-4 to TRBJ2-1; D ambiguous. V lost 6 bases and J 2 bases, leaving 14 bases between the germline ends. The CDR3 consists of 15 residues. Germline CDR1 reads MRHNA; CDR2 reads SNTAGT. Written as DNA, the CDR3 is TGTGCCAGCAGCCTGGACCCGCACACCTACAATGAGCAGTTCTTC. This encodes CASSLDPHTYNEQFF.

This chain links TRBV15 with TRBJ2-2; TRBD2 is a possible D gene (6 bases). Germline CDR1 is LNHNV and CDR2 is YYDKDF (reference sequence). The CDR3 has 17 amino acids. Deletions cut 0 bases from V and 0 bases from J, with 11 bases between. The CDR3 DNA reads as TGTGCCACCAGCAGAGATATGCGGGGCGCGAACACCGGGGAGCTGTTTTTT. It translates to CATSRDMRGANTGELFF.

This clone has a single count. The genes are TRBV15 and TRBJ2-2; no clear D gene. The CDR3 sequence is 13 residues long. CDR1 is LNHNV, CDR2 YYDKDF, per germline (reference sequence). V was clipped by 0 bases and J by 5 bases, with 4 bases between them. The DNA for the CDR3 is TGTGCCACCAGCAGAGATCGGACCGGGGAGCTGTTTTTT. This translates into CATSRDRTGELFF.

The CDR3 region is CAISLGGGNYGYTF. CDR3 bases: TGTGCCATCAGCCTCGGGGGGGGCAACTATGGCTACACCTTC. This chain connects TRBV10-3 to TRBJ1-2, with a tentative D call TRBD1 (6 bases). The CDR3 consists of 14 residues. Looked up from germline, CDR1 is ENHRY and CDR2 is SYGVKD. Trimming cost V 6 bases and J 2 bases, with 13 bases left between them.

The gene calls are TRBV19 and TRBJ2-1; D is uncertain. The V gene lost 5 bases and the J gene lost 5 bases, with 13 bases spanning the gap. Germline CDR1 LNHDA, CDR2 SQIVND (reference sequence). CDR3 length: 14 amino acids. CDR3 sequence reads: CASSLIQGHNEQFF. CDR3 DNA: TGTGCCAGTAGTCTCATCCAAGGGCACAATGAGCAGTTCTTC.

This clone was seen once. The V and J genes are TRBV12-3 or TRBV12-4 and TRBJ1-6, with 8 nucleotides matching TRBD1. Unmatched junction bases numbered 0, after V lost 5 bases and J lost 6 bases. This CDR3 has 13 residues. The CDR3 DNA sequence: TGTGCCAGCAGTGACAGGGGTAATTCACCCCTCCACTTT. Its protein product is CASSDRGNSPLHF.

This chain connects TRBV18 to TRBJ1-2; D might be TRBD1 (5 bases). Per the germline V gene, CDR1 is KGHSH and CDR2 is LQKENI. V shed 6 bases and J shed 2 bases, with 13 bases lying between them. There are 14 residues in the CDR3. The CDR3 DNA is TGTGCCAGCTCTCCGAGCAGGACAAACTATGGCTACACCTTC. It specifies CASSPSRTNYGYTF.

The chain carries TRBV4-1 and TRBJ1-6; 9 bases are a match to TRBD1. The CDR3 sequence is 15 residues long. The V gene's germline CDR1 is MGHRA and CDR2 YSYEKL. V lost 2 bases and J lost 9; bases outside the gene matches: 5. The CDR3 protein is CASSQKQGAISPLHF. CDR3 in DNA: TGCGCCAGCAGCCAAAAACAGGGGGCGATTTCACCCCTCCACTTT.

The chain combines TRBV5-1 with TRBJ2-1, with D unclear. Trimming removed 0 bases at V and 10 bases at J, with 20 bases between. The CDR3 length is 16 residues. Germline V gene data show CDR1 as SGHRS and CDR2 as YFSETQ. CDR3 in amino acids: CASSLGPGPLGGEQFF. The CDR3 nucleotides are TGCGCCAGCAGCTTGGGCCCTGGACCCCTAGGTGGCGAGCAGTTCTTC.

The chain employs TRBV5-1 and TRBJ1-2; no clear D gene. Trimming took off 0 bases at V and 2 bases at J, with 11 bases between the two ends. From germline, CDR1 is SGHRS and CDR2 YFSETQ. This CDR3 has 15 amino acids. CDR3 DNA: TGCGCCAGCAGCTTGGTAGGGAGTCGGAACTATGGCTACACCTTC. This sequence encodes CASSLVGSRNYGYTF.

The chain employs TRBV2 and TRBJ1-1, with 7 nucleotides matching TRBD1. In germline, CDR1 is SNHLY, CDR2 FYNNEI. This CDR3 comprises 13 residues. V lost 8 bases and J lost 0; bases outside the gene matches: 3. The CDR3 nucleotides are TGTGCCAGCGGGACAGCAATGAACACTGAAGCTTTCTTT. Translating gives CASGTAMNTEAFF.

In nucleotides, the CDR3 is TGTGCCATCGCGGCGCTTGCCTACAATGAGCAGTTCTTC. It yields the protein CAIAALAYNEQFF. The chain is built from TRBV10-3 and TRBJ2-1; D is ambiguous. The germline gives CDR1 ENHRY, CDR2 SYGVKD. The CDR3 has 13 amino acids. The V gene lost 8 bases and the J gene lost 2 bases, with 10 bases spanning the gap.

The V and J genes are TRBV10-3 and TRBJ2-7; 10 bases are shared with TRBD1. Germline trimming cut 2 bases from V and 7 bases from J; bases unmatched to any gene: 8. CDR1 is ENHRY and CDR2 is SYGVKD in the germline V gene. This CDR3 contains 15 residues. DNA for the CDR3: TGTGCCATCAGTGAGGGGAGACAGGGGGCGCGTGAGCAGTACTTC. This codes for CAISEGRQGAREQYF.

In this sample, this clone turned up once. The sample contains more than one DNA sequence encoding this CDR3. This chain uses TRBV4-1 with TRBJ1-1, with TRBD1 as a possible D gene (6 bases). Between the trimmed V and J ends, which lost 3 bases and 4 bases, there was a span of 6 bases. The CDR3 has 12 amino acids. Germline V CDR1 and CDR2: MGHRA, YSYEKL. CDR3 amino acids: CASSHRGTEAFF. CDR3 bases: TGCGCCAGCAGCCACAGGGGCACTGAAGCTTTCTTT.

The V gene is TRBV6-5, the J gene TRBJ1-1; D possibly corresponds to TRBD1 (5 bases). The germline V and J ends were trimmed by 3 bases and 0 bases, with 11 bases remaining between them. Germline V gene lookup returns CDR1 MNHEY and CDR2 SVGAGI. This CDR3 region has 15 residues. In DNA form, the CDR3 reads TGTGCCAGCAGTTATAAAGACAGCCTGAACACTGAAGCTTTCTTT. As protein: CASSYKDSLNTEAFF.

This clone was seen just once. This sequence joins TRBV5-1 and TRBJ1-1; D remains ambiguous. The V gene's germline CDR1 is SGHRS and CDR2 YFSETQ. The V end was cut by 0 bases, the J end by 7 bases, with 4 bases between. CDR3 length: 11 amino acids. DNA of the CDR3: TGCGCCAGCAGCTTGGGGGTTGAAGCTTTCTTT. Residues: CASSLGVEAFF.

V usage is TRBV5-4 and J usage is TRBJ2-2, with TRBD2 as a possible D gene (6 bases). The germline V and J ends were trimmed by 4 bases and 6 bases, with 19 bases remaining between them. The CDR3 loop spans 16 amino acids. Germline V gene sequence: CDR1 SGHNT, CDR2 YYREEE (reference sequence). In nucleotides, the CDR3 is TGTGCCAGCAGCCCCGGAGGGTTCCCTACTCCCGGGGAGCTGTTTTTT. Its translation is CASSPGGFPTPGELFF. Based on the CDR3 plus reference TRBV5-4 and TRBJ2-2, the full variable domain is ETGVTQSPTHLIKTRGQQVTLRCSSQSGHNTVSWYQQALGQGPQFIFQYYREEENGRGNFPPRFSGLQFPNYSSELNVNALELDDSALYLCASSPGGFPTPGELFFGEGSRLTVL.

Points on this clone: Within the sample, other DNA sequences also encode this same CDR3. This sequence joins TRBV28 and TRBJ1-5, with D perhaps matching TRBD1 (5 bases). Per germline, CDR1 MDHEN and CDR2 SYDVKM. The CDR3 is 15 amino acids. Trimming left V 3 bases short and J 2 bases short, with 11 bases between. The CDR3 nucleotides are TGTGCCAGCAGTTTTGGGGGGTTAGGCAATCAGCCCCAGCATTTT. This codes for CASSFGGLGNQPQHF.

This chain connects TRBV27 to TRBJ2-7; D ambiguous. The CDR3 is 13 residues long. In germline, CDR1 is MNHEY, CDR2 SMNVEV (reference sequence). V was cut by 3 bases and J by 2 bases, with 8 bases left in between. The chain's CDR3 is CASSLRNPYEQYF. In DNA, the CDR3 is TGTGCCAGCAGTTTGCGCAATCCCTACGAGCAGTACTTC.

The V gene is TRBV3-1 (or the pseudogene TRBV3-2), the J gene TRBJ1-6; no reliable D call. The CDR3 sequence is 15 residues long. Trimming cost V 1 base and J 6 bases, with 10 bases left between them. Germline loops: CDR1 LGHDT, CDR2 YNNKEL (reference sequence). Here the CDR3 DNA reads TGTGCCAGCAGCCAAGGAGGCTCAGTTAATTCACCCCTCCACTTT. Encoded protein: CASSQGGSVNSPLHF.

As DNA, the CDR3 is TGTGCCAGCAGTTACCCAGACCCTGAAGGAGAACTGTTTTTT. It yields the protein CASSYPDPEGELFF. The chain recombines TRBV6-2 or TRBV6-3 with TRBJ1-4, with D unclear. V was shortened by 2 bases and J by 12 bases, with 16 bases between the two germline ends. This CDR3 is built from 14 residues. From germline, CDR1 is MNHEY and CDR2 SVGEGT.

The chain is built from TRBV5-1 and TRBJ2-5, with a tentative D call TRBD2 (5 bases). Trimming left V 1 base short and J 2 bases short, with 15 bases between. The CDR3 totals 16 residues. From germline, CDR1 is SGHRS and CDR2 YFSETQ. The CDR3: CASSLQRTSTQETQYF. The CDR3 DNA reads TGCGCCAGCAGCTTGCAGAGGACTTCTACACAAGAGACCCAGTACTTC.

CDR3 sequence: CASSASGRGNTIYF. As DNA, the CDR3 is TGTGCCAGCAGCGCCAGCGGGAGGGGAAACACCATATATTTT. The chain has TRBV7-9 and TRBJ1-3; D gene unclear. V shed 5 bases and J shed 4 bases, with 12 bases lying between them. Germline V gene lookup returns CDR1 SEHNR and CDR2 FQNEAQ (reference sequence). This CDR3 has 14 residues. Full variable domain (rest looked up from reference TRBV7-9 and TRBJ1-3): DTGVSQNPRHKITKRGQNVTFRCDPISEHNRLYWYRQTLGQGPEFLTYFQNEAQLEKSRLLSDRFSAERPKGSFSTLEIQRTEQGDSAMYLCASSASGRGNTIYFGEGSWLTVV.

This clone was recorded only once. The chain uses TRBV6-2 or TRBV6-3 and TRBJ2-7, with D possibly being TRBD2 (5 bases). The V gene lost 5 bases and the J gene lost 3 bases, with 17 bases spanning the gap. The CDR3 totals 15 residues. The germline V gene encodes CDR1 MNHEY and CDR2 SVGEGT. CDR3 region: CASSPTQRWNYEQYF. CDR3 DNA: TGTGCCAGCAGTCCCACCCAGCGGTGGAACTACGAGCAGTACTTC.

V is TRBV4-1 and J is TRBJ2-1; the D is unclear. The CDR3 length is 13 residues. The V and J ends lost 0 bases and 6 bases respectively, with 6 bases between them. CDR1 is MGHRA, CDR2 YSYEKL, per germline. DNA of the CDR3: TGCGCCAGCAGCCAAGATCCTGCCAATGAGCAGTTCTTC. It translates to CASSQDPANEQFF.

The V and J genes are TRBV6-5 and TRBJ2-3; D is ambiguous. Trimming took 6 bases from V and 1 from J, leaving 14 bases between them. The germline gives CDR1 MNHEY, CDR2 SVGAGI. The CDR3 has 15 amino acids. The CDR3 sequence: CASSPGGRGTDTQYF. For the CDR3, the DNA is TGTGCCAGCAGCCCCGGTGGACGCGGCACAGATACGCAGTATTTT.

This sequence joins TRBV11-2 and TRBJ2-2; 8 bases line up with TRBD2. This CDR3 is built from 16 residues. V gave up 3 bases and J gave up 6 bases; unmatched junction bases: 9. Germline V gene sequence: CDR1 SGHAT, CDR2 FQNNGV. CDR3 DNA sequence: TGTGCCAGCAGCTTGACCGGGACTAGAAGCCCCGGGGAGCTGTTTTTT. Translation: CASSLTGTRSPGELFF.

The chain couples TRBV11-2 to TRBJ2-3; TRBD2 agrees at 11 bases. Per germline, CDR1 SGHAT and CDR2 FQNNGV. This CDR3 comprises 18 residues. Trimming at V came to 6 bases and at J to 4 bases, leaving 15 bases not matched to a gene. The CDR3 here is CASSITPNSGRGADTQYF. CDR3 nucleotides: TGTGCCAGCAGTATTACCCCCAATAGCGGGAGGGGGGCAGATACGCAGTATTTT.

CDR3 sequence reads: CASRPTRDVNSPLHF. In DNA form, the CDR3 reads TGTGCCAGCAGGCCGACCCGGGATGTTAATTCACCCCTCCACTTT. This chain joins TRBV6-5 and TRBJ1-6; the D is unclear. V was cut by 6 bases and J by 6 bases, with 15 bases left in between. CDR3 length: 15 amino acids. The germline CDR1 and CDR2 sequences are MNHEY and SVGAGI.

The rearrangement joins TRBV21-1 to TRBJ2-7; the table names TRBD2, a call not compared with the DNA. TRBV21-1 is recorded as a pseudogene. CDR3 length: 17 amino acids. In DNA, the CDR3 is TGTGCCAGCAGCACGAACCGGACTAGCGGATCACTCTACGAGCAGTACTTC. Translating gives CASSTNRTSGSLYEQYF.

DNA of the CDR3: TGTGCCTGGAGCGAAGGGGACAGCTACGAGCAGTACTTC. Translated, it gives CAWSEGDSYEQYF. The chain employs TRBV30 and TRBJ2-7, with 7 bases identical to TRBD1. This CDR3 contains 13 residues. V lost 3 bases and J lost 3; bases outside the gene matches: 5. The V gene's germline CDR1 is GTSNPN and CDR2 SVGIG (reference sequence).